This T cell receptor (beta chain) derives from a study of T-cell reconstitution after alpha-beta-depleted transplantation in children. Findings of the study overall: Newly generated T cells supplied most T-cell counts and diversity one year post-transplant. Two months or so post-transplant, alpha-beta T cells reportedly derived from several hundred expanded graft clones.

Researchers prepared the TCRbeta library using unique molecular identifiers, the study reports. TCRdb processed the PCR reads anew with MiXCR; each CDR3 protein has one entry. Among 90,000 to 150,000 distinct CDR3 sequences listed, under 30% were seen once. The CDR3 loop spans 16 amino acids. Trimming removed 6 bases from V and 0 bases from J, with 14 bases in between. Germline CDR1 and CDR2: MDHEN and SYDVKM. This clonotype was picked up many times. Antigen: not known. The TCR was taken from a male patient aged 2-9 years who had a stem cell transplant for chronic granulomatous disease, so the T cells may come from the graft donor. The chain recombines TRBV28 with TRBJ2-2, with D possibly being TRBD1 (5 bases). Sequences were derived from PBMCs, mostly from graft donor cells, sampled 180 days after TCRalphabeta/CD19-depleted stem cell transplant. CDR3: CASSPGGHPNTGELFF. CDR3 nucleotides: TGTGCCAGCAGCCCTGGTGGACACCCGAACACCGGGGAGCTGTTTTTT. Complete variable domain (other parts from reference TRBV28 and TRBJ2-2): DVKVTQSSRYLVKRTGEKVFLECVQDMDHENMFWYRQDPGLGLRLIYFSYDVKMKEKGDIPEGYSVSREKKERFSLILESASTNQTSMYLCASSPGGHPNTGELFFGEGSRLTVL.